Shown below are 20 T cell receptor beta chains from a single sample sequenced in a study of T cell changes during pregnancy in multiple sclerosis. Here immunoSEQ multiplex PCR was the method, and the copy in TCRdb shows in-frame clones only, minus some. The sample carries tens of thousands of clones, 75% to 95% recorded once. The input for sequencing was peripheral blood, taken after pregnancy. Source of these receptors: a female donor in good health, enrolled as a control in a pregnancy study.

The chain joins TRBV6-4 to TRBJ2-2; tentatively, D is TRBD1 (5 bases). Per germline, CDR1 MRHNA and CDR2 SNTAGT. CDR3 length: 15 residues. The V end lost 2 bases, the J end lost 5 bases, and 12 bases lay between the germline ends. The CDR3, as DNA: TGTGCCAGCAGTGACCAGGGCTTGGGTACCGGGGAGCTGTTTTTT. Protein product: CASSDQGLGTGELFF.

The gene calls are TRBV7-9 and TRBJ1-5, with D possibly TRBD1 on 6 matching bases. Germline lookup yields CDR1 SEHNR and CDR2 FQNEAQ (reference sequence). V was pared by 5 bases and J by 7 bases, with 15 bases between. The CDR3 totals 14 residues. The CDR3 reads CASSLGGQAQPQHF. The CDR3 DNA sequence: TGTGCCAGCAGCCTAGGGGGGCAGGCGCAGCCCCAGCATTTT.

V gene TRBV9 combines with J gene TRBJ2-2, with 12 nucleotides matching TRBD2. The junction had 2 bases not matched to a gene; V was cut back by 3 bases and J by 5 bases. The CDR3 totals 15 residues. The V gene's germline CDR1 is SGDLS and CDR2 YYNGEE. DNA for the CDR3: TGTGCCAGCAGCGCGCTAGCGGGGGGGACCGGGGAGCTGTTTTTT. It encodes CASSALAGGTGELFF.

The chain links TRBV7-2 to TRBJ2-1; 7 nucleotides match TRBD1. Per germline, CDR1 SGHTA and CDR2 FQGNSA. V lost 2 bases to trimming and J lost 4 bases; unmatched junction nucleotides: 5. This CDR3 spans 15 amino acids. As DNA, the CDR3 is TGTGCCAGCAGCTTATCGGCAGGGGGATACAATGAGCAGTTCTTC. It yields the protein CASSLSAGGYNEQFF.

The gene calls are TRBV6-6 and TRBJ1-1; maybe TRBD1 (5 bases). The CDR3 is made up of 13 amino acids. Germline V lookup: CDR1 MNHNY, CDR2 SVGAGI (reference sequence). Between the trimmed V and J ends, which lost 8 bases and 4 bases, there was a span of 14 bases. In nucleotides, the CDR3 is TGTGCCAGCTCCCTTGTAGGGGCCACTGAAGCTTTCTTT. Protein product: CASSLVGATEAFF.

J is TRBJ2-7 and V is TRBV6-1; TRBD2 aligns across 7 bases. This CDR3 is built from 15 residues. After removal of 2 bases from V and 3 bases from J, the junction contained 7 bases not matched to a gene. Germline CDR1 MNHNS, CDR2 SASEGT. CDR3 nucleotides: TGTGCCAGCAGTGAAATGGGAGGGAGATTCTACGAGCAGTACTTC. This sequence encodes CASSEMGGRFYEQYF.

The chain uses TRBV18 and TRBJ2-2; 13 bases are a match to TRBD2. Germline CDR1 and CDR2: KGHSH and LQKENI. Unmatched junction bases numbered 7, after V lost 3 bases and J lost 3 bases. The CDR3 extends over 18 amino acids. CDR3 amino acids: CASSPRTSGGLYTGELFF. The CDR3, as DNA: TGTGCCAGCTCACCGAGGACTAGCGGGGGTCTATACACCGGGGAGCTGTTTTTT.

This chain links TRBV5-1 with TRBJ2-3, with 7 bases aligning to TRBD2. V gave up 0 bases and J gave up 4 bases; unmatched junction bases: 8. CDR3 length: 16 residues. The germline CDR1 and CDR2 sequences are SGHRS and YFSETQ. Here the CDR3 reads CASSLAGGRGADTQYF. CDR3 DNA sequence: TGCGCCAGCAGCTTGGCCGGGGGGAGAGGCGCAGATACGCAGTATTTT.

The V and J genes are TRBV28 and TRBJ2-7; the match to TRBD2 covers 7 bases. Trimming cost V 3 bases and J 0 bases; bases outside gene matches: 14. Germline lookup yields CDR1 MDHEN and CDR2 SYDVKM. The CDR3 totals 18 residues. The CDR3 here is CASSFNAGAPKSSYEQYF. CDR3 nucleotides: TGTGCCAGCAGTTTTAATGCGGGAGCTCCAAAAAGCTCCTACGAGCAGTACTTC.

The chain couples TRBV7-9 to TRBJ2-7; D is possibly TRBD2 (5 bases). Trimming removed 4 bases at V and 3 bases at J, with 10 bases between. This CDR3 region has 13 residues. From germline, CDR1 is SEHNR and CDR2 FQNEAQ (reference sequence). The CDR3 is CASSSRRGYEQYF. The DNA for the CDR3 is TGTGCCAGCAGCTCACGACGGGGCTACGAGCAGTACTTC.

The V call is TRBV27, the J call TRBJ2-7, with a possible D match to TRBD1 (5 bases). V was cut by 3 bases and J by 1 base, with 7 bases left in between. Germline V lookup: CDR1 MNHEY, CDR2 SMNVEV (reference sequence). The CDR3 totals 13 residues. This chain's CDR3 is CASSFPGSYEQYF. CDR3 DNA sequence: TGTGCCAGCAGTTTCCCAGGGTCCTACGAGCAGTACTTC.

Notes on this clone: Other DNA sequences within the sample encode an identical CDR3. The chain recombines TRBV14 with TRBJ2-7, with D possibly matching TRBD2 (6 bases). Germline-derived CDR1 and CDR2 are SGHDN and FVKESK. The CDR3 loop spans 14 amino acids. The germline V and J ends were trimmed by 3 bases and 0 bases, with 9 bases remaining between them. The CDR3 region has the DNA TGTGCCAGCAGCCATAGCGGACTCTCCTACGAGCAGTACTTC. Translation: CASSHSGLSYEQYF. The full variable domain, its missing parts supplied by reference TRBV14 and TRBJ2-7, is EAGVTQFPSHSVIEKGQTVTLRCDPISGHDNLYWYRRVMGKEIKFLLHFVKESKQDESGMPNNRFLAERTGGTYSTLKVQPAELEDSGVYFCASSHSGLSYEQYFGPGTRLTVT.

The chain employs TRBV29-1 and TRBJ1-1; a weak D match, TRBD1 (5 bases). The CDR3 runs to 13 residues. V gave up 3 bases and J gave up 2 bases, with 10 bases separating them. The germline CDR1 and CDR2 sequences are SQVTM and ANQGSEA. The CDR3 is CSVEGGFNTEAFF. For the CDR3, the DNA is TGCAGCGTTGAGGGGGGGTTTAACACTGAAGCTTTCTTT.

The chain carries TRBV7-9 and TRBJ2-2; 8 nucleotides line up with TRBD1. This CDR3 is 16 amino acids long. Trimming at V came to 1 base and at J to 7 bases, leaving 8 bases not matched to a gene. Germline CDR1 is SEHNR and CDR2 is FQNEAQ (reference sequence). Here the CDR3 DNA reads TGTGCCAGCAGCTTAGGGACAGGGTTCGATGTCGGGGAGCTGTTTTTT. Protein product: CASSLGTGFDVGELFF. Supplemented by reference TRBV7-9 and TRBJ2-2, the full variable domain reads DTGVSQNPRHKITKRGQNVTFRCDPISEHNRLYWYRQTLGQGPEFLTYFQNEAQLEKSRLLSDRFSAERPKGSFSTLEIQRTEQGDSAMYLCASSLGTGFDVGELFFGEGSRLTVL.

The chain joins TRBV2 to TRBJ1-2; a possible D gene is TRBD1 (6 bases). This CDR3 contains 14 residues. Germline V gives CDR1 SNHLY, CDR2 FYNNEI. V was shortened by 4 bases and J by 8 bases, with 17 bases between the two germline ends. The CDR3 region is CASSAQGRTGGYTF. CDR3 in DNA: TGTGCCAGCAGTGCACAGGGACGAACAGGCGGCTACACCTTC.

The rearrangement joins TRBV5-6 to TRBJ2-5; 10 bases match TRBD1. There are 16 residues in the CDR3. Unmatched junction bases numbered 6, after V lost 0 bases and J lost 4 bases. In germline, CDR1 is SGHDT, CDR2 YYEEEE. The CDR3 sequence is CASSLADRGRRETQYF. CDR3 nucleotide sequence: TGTGCCAGCAGCTTGGCAGACAGGGGGCGTAGAGAGACCCAGTACTTC.

For this clone: An end of the junction differs from the germline gene, which may be a read error. The chain is built from TRBV28 and TRBJ2-7, with D perhaps TRBD2 (5 bases). CDR3 length: 12 amino acids. Germline values: CDR1 MDHEN, CDR2 SYDVKM. The CDR3, as DNA: TGTGCCAGCAGTTTAAATGGACGGGGTTTGGGCTTC. This sequence encodes CASSLNGRGLGF.

The rearrangement links TRBV7-9 to TRBJ1-2; D uncertain. V was trimmed by 2 bases and J by 4 bases, leaving 11 bases between them. The germline V gene has CDR1 SEHNR and CDR2 FQNEAQ (reference sequence). CDR3 length equals 14 residues. The CDR3 loop is CASSLTLACYGYTF. CDR3 bases: TGTGCCAGCAGCTTAACCCTAGCCTGCTATGGCTACACCTTC. Full variable domain (outside the CDR3, taken from reference TRBV7-9 and TRBJ1-2): DTGVSQNPRHKITKRGQNVTFRCDPISEHNRLYWYRQTLGQGPEFLTYFQNEAQLEKSRLLSDRFSAERPKGSFSTLEIQRTEQGDSAMYLCASSLTLACYGYTFGSGTRLTVV.

CDR3 sequence (DNA): TGTGCCAGCAGCAAAGACCTCTCTGGGGCGGAAGACTACGAGCAGTACTTC. Encoded protein: CASSKDLSGAEDYEQYF. This chain joins TRBV21-1 and TRBJ2-7; the table gives TRBD1 as D, unverified against the DNA. TRBV21-1 is marked as a pseudogene. CDR3 length: 17 amino acids.

V gene TRBV7-9 combines with J gene TRBJ2-2, with TRBD1 identical over 9 bases. Per the germline V gene, CDR1 is SEHNR and CDR2 is FQNEAQ (reference sequence). The CDR3 loop spans 17 amino acids. V shed 0 bases and J 5 bases; nucleotides not matched to a gene: 7. The chain's CDR3 is CASSLAYGTGTTGELFF. The CDR3 nucleotides are TGTGCCAGCAGCTTAGCGTACGGGACAGGGACGACCGGGGAGCTGTTTTTT.